Listed below are T cell receptor beta chains from one sample, sequenced in a study of blood T cell repertoires in COVID-19. TCRdb's copy holds only in-frame clones and misses some; the assay was immunoSEQ multiplex PCR. The repertoire consists of 150,000 to 200,000 clones, with around two thirds occurring once and the leading ten covering about 3%. Sequencing input: peripheral blood. The receptors originated from a woman older than 75 with acute or convalescent COVID-19. Both conserved end residues are part of each CDR3. The D gene is left open where the match is weak. The listing skips clone size in some rows; elsewhere it reads once, few, many or a size class.

d_gene	v_gene	len	j_gene	abundance	CDR3nt	CDR3aa
TRBD1	TRBV3-1/TRBV3-2	15	TRBJ1-4	NA	TGTGCCAGCAGCCAAGGACAGGGGACTAATGAAAAACTGTTTTTT	CASSQGQGTNEKLFF
NA	TRBV6-1	15	TRBJ1-1	NA	TGTGCCAGCAGTGAGAGGGGGACGGCGAACACTGAAGCTTTCTTT	CASSERGTANTEAFF
TRBD1	TRBV19	13	TRBJ2-1	once	TGTGCCAGTAGTTCGACAGGGTCTCATGAGCAGTTCTTC	CASSSTGSHEQFF
TRBD1	TRBV15	16	TRBJ1-1	few	TGTGCCACCAGCGATCCCCAAGCAGGGGGCGGCACTGAAGCTTTCTTT	CATSDPQAGGGTEAFF
TRBD1	TRBV18	17	TRBJ2-1	NA	TGTGCCAGCTCACTCATCGCCGGGACAGGGGGCTACAATGAGCAGTTCTTC	CASSLIAGTGGYNEQFF
TRBD1	TRBV6-5	15	TRBJ2-7	few	TGTGCCAGCAGTCGGACCGGGACAGGGACGTACGAGCAGTACTTC	CASSRTGTGTYEQYF
NA	TRBV5-1	13	TRBJ1-2	few	TGCGCCAGCAGCTACGACGACACCTATGGCTACACCTTC	CASSYDDTYGYTF
NA	TRBV13	13	TRBJ2-3	NA	TGTGCCAGCAGCCTCCCTGGGGGGGATACGCAGTATTTT	CASSLPGGDTQYF
TRBD1	TRBV6-5	14	TRBJ2-7	few	TGTGCCAGCAGTTACGGGACAGTAACCTACGAGCAGTACTTC	CASSYGTVTYEQYF
NA	TRBV27	12	TRBJ2-7	NA	TGTGCCAGCAGTTTAGGAGGGGTCGAGCAGTACTTC	CASSLGGVEQYF
NA	TRBV7-9	15	TRBJ2-2	NA	TGTGCCAGCAGCTTAGCGCAGGGTTTCTCCGGGGAGCTGTTTTTT	CASSLAQGFSGELFF
TRBD1	TRBV3-1/TRBV3-2	15	TRBJ1-4	NA	TGTGCCAGCAGTCTGGGACAGGCAACTAATGAAAAACTGTTTTTT	CASSLGQATNEKLFF
TRBD1	TRBV18	14	TRBJ1-4	NA	TGTGCCAGCTCACCGGGACAGACTAATGAAAAACTGTTTTTT	CASSPGQTNEKLFF
TRBD1	TRBV27	13	TRBJ2-1	NA	TGTGCCAGCGGGGGACAGCCCTACAATGAGCAGTTCTTC	CASGGQPYNEQFF
TRBD2	TRBV27	19	TRBJ2-1	NA	TGTGCCAGCAGTTTATCGGCTAGCGGGAGCGGACGCTCCTACAATGAGCAGTTCTTC	CASSLSASGSGRSYNEQFF
NA	TRBV5-1	16	TRBJ2-7	NA	TGCGCCAGCAGCCTGGAGGGAGGGGGTGGCTCCTACGAGCAGTACTTC	CASSLEGGGGSYEQYF
NA	TRBV11-2	15	TRBJ2-1	NA	TGTGCCAGCAGCGCCCGGGACACATCCTACAATGAGCAGTTCTTC	CASSARDTSYNEQFF
TRBD2	TRBV20-1	15	TRBJ2-5	NA	TGCAGTGCTAGTGATGGCGGGAGTGAGGGTGAGACCCAGTACTTC	CSASDGGSEGETQYF
NA	TRBV7-2	12	TRBJ2-7	NA	TGTGCCAGCAGCTCCCCTACCTACGAGCAGTACTTC	CASSSPTYEQYF
TRBD1	TRBV24-1	15	TRBJ1-2	NA	TGTGCCACCAGTGAACCGGGACAGGGGAGCTATGGCTACACCTTC	CATSEPGQGSYGYTF
NA	TRBV15	12	TRBJ1-2	NA	TGTGCCACCAGCAAGGGGTATGATGGCTACACCTTC	CATSKGYDGYTF
NA	TRBV28	14	TRBJ1-4	few	TGTGCCAGCAGCAGCACTAGGCAAGGGGAAAAACTGTTTTTT	CASSSTRQGEKLFF
NA	TRBV30	13	TRBJ2-2	NA	TGTGCCTGGACAAAAGGGGCCACCGGGGAGCTGTTTTTT	CAWTKGATGELFF
NA	TRBV4-3	15	TRBJ2-1	NA	TGCGCCAGCAGCCAATTAGGAGGCTCCTACAATGAGCAGTTCTTC	CASSQLGGSYNEQFF
NA	TRBV18	13	TRBJ2-6	NA	TGTGCCAGCTCCGCACGGTACGGAGACGTCCTGACTTTC	CASSARYGDVLTF
NA	TRBV28	14	TRBJ2-7	NA	TGTGCCACCACATCACCGGGACATTCGTACGAGCAGTACTTC	CATTSPGHSYEQYF
NA	TRBV6-5	14	TRBJ2-2	NA	TGTGCCAGCAGTTACTCGTTGGCCCCCGGGGAGCTGTTTTTT	CASSYSLAPGELFF
NA	TRBV10-1	13	TRBJ1-6	NA	TGCGCCAGCAGTGACAGGGCGAATTCACCCCTCCACTTT	CASSDRANSPLHF
TRBD2	TRBV2	15	TRBJ2-3	NA	TGTGCCAGCAGGGAGGGACTAGCGCAAACAGATACGCAGTATTTT	CASREGLAQTDTQYF
NA	TRBV7-9	15	TRBJ1-2	NA	TGTGCCAGCAGCACTAAAGGGGATCCTGGAGATGGCTACACCTTC	CASSTKGDPGDGYTF
NA	TRBV5-6	15	TRBJ2-5	NA	TGTGCCAGCAGCTTCATTAAGGCAGGGGAAGAGACCCAGTACTTC	CASSFIKAGEETQYF
NA	TRBV2	11	TRBJ2-7	NA	TGTGCCAGCACTAGCATCTACGAGCAGTACTTC	CASTSIYEQYF
NA	TRBV10-2	15	TRBJ2-4	few	TGCGCCAGCAGCCCGGACGAGGCGGGCAAAAACATTCAGTACTTC	CASSPDEAGKNIQYF
NA	TRBV28	16	TRBJ1-6	NA	TGTGCCAGCAGGATAGGGGCCCCCTCATATAATTCACCCCTCCACTTT	CASRIGAPSYNSPLHF
TRBD2	TRBV2	17	TRBJ2-1	NA	TGTGCCAGCAGTCCGACTACGACTAGCGGAGACTACAATGAGCAGTTCTTC	CASSPTTTSGDYNEQFF
NA	TRBV27	13	TRBJ2-1	few	TGTGCCAGCAGCCGGGAGTGGTACAATGAGCAGTTCTTC	CASSREWYNEQFF
TRBD2	TRBV30	14	TRBJ2-7	NA	TGTGCCTGGAGAACCGGGACTAGCATGGGGGAGCAGTACTTC	CAWRTGTSMGEQYF
TRBD2	TRBV7-8	16	TRBJ2-3	NA	TGTGCCAGCAGCTTAGGGAGACTAGCGAGAACAGATACGCAGTATTTT	CASSLGRLARTDTQYF
TRBD1	TRBV7-9	12	TRBJ2-7	NA	TGTGCCAGCAGCCCCACAGGGGCCGAGCAGTACTTC	CASSPTGAEQYF
NA	TRBV2	14	TRBJ1-1	NA	TGTGCCAGCCGACCCGGGAGCCCGAACACTGAAGCTTTCTTT	CASRPGSPNTEAFF
NA	TRBV6-2/TRBV6-3	13	TRBJ2-7	NA	TGTGCCAGCAGTATCGTTAGCTCCTACGAGCAGTACTTC	CASSIVSSYEQYF
NA	TRBV2	13	TRBJ1-2	once	TGTGCCAATCCGGACCGGGACATCTATGGCTACACCTTC	CANPDRDIYGYTF
NA	TRBV5-1	15	TRBJ2-1	once	TGCGCCAGCAGCTCGTGGACGGGGACCTACAATGAGCAGTTCTTC	CASSSWTGTYNEQFF
NA	TRBV28	16	TRBJ1-2	NA	TGTGCCAGCAGTTTATATCGGCAGGGAAGTAACTATGGCTACACCTTC	CASSLYRQGSNYGYTF
TRBD2	TRBV7-9	14	TRBJ2-1	NA	TGTGCCAGCAGCTTAAGGACTAGCCTCAATGAGCAGTTCTTC	CASSLRTSLNEQFF
NA	TRBV7-2	15	TRBJ1-5	NA	TGTGCCAGCAGCTTAGAGGGGCAGGGGTATCAGCCCCAGCATTTT	CASSLEGQGYQPQHF
TRBD2	TRBV28	12	TRBJ2-7	once	TGTCTGATCCTAGCGGACTCCTACGAGCAGTACTTC	CLILADSYEQYF
NA	TRBV6-5	14	TRBJ2-2	NA	TGTGCCAGCAGGAAGGGACAGAACACCGGGGAGCTGTTTTTT	CASRKGQNTGELFF
TRBD2	TRBV10-3	17	TRBJ2-2	NA	TGTGCCATCAGCCCCGCTAGCGGTACCGCGAACACCGGGGAGCTGTTTTTT	CAISPASGTANTGELFF
NA	TRBV28	12	TRBJ2-7	NA	TGTGCCACCGGCAGGGTATTCAGCGAGCAGTACTTC	CATGRVFSEQYF
TRBD2	TRBV10-1	14	TRBJ2-1	NA	TGCGCCAGCAGTAAACGGGAGGGTCAAAATGAGCAGTTCTTC	CASSKREGQNEQFF
TRBD1	TRBV7-3	15	TRBJ2-1	NA	TGTGCCAGCAGCTCAGACAGGGGGGGTTACAATGAGCAGTTCTTC	CASSSDRGGYNEQFF
TRBD2	TRBV5-8	14	TRBJ2-3	few	TGTGCCAGCAGCTCAGGGAGGGGCACAGATACGCAGTATTTT	CASSSGRGTDTQYF
NA	TRBV24-1	13	TRBJ2-1	NA	TGTGCCACCAGTGAGGACCCACAGGATGAGCAGTTCTTC	CATSEDPQDEQFF